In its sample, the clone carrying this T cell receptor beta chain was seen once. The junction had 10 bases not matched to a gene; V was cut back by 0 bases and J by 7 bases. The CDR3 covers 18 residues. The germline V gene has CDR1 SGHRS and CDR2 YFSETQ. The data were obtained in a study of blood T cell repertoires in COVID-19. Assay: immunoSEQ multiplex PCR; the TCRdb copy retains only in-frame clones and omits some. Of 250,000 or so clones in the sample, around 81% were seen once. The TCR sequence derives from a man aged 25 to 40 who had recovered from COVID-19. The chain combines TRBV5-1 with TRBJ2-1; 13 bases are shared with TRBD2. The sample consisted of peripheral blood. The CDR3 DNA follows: TGCGCCAGCAGCTTGGAGGTTACACTAGCGGGGGGGCGGAATGAGCAGTTCTTC. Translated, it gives CASSLEVTLAGGRNEQFF.